These 22 T cell receptor beta chains were sequenced from one sample in a study of T cell repertoires in cytomegalovirus infection. From the reads, TCRdb called clonotypes with MiXCR, one entry per CDR3 protein. The table lists about 450,000 distinct CDR3 sequences, approximately 33% of them singletons. The material sequenced was PBMCs. Source of these receptors: a human donor in good health (CMV status not recorded). Some clones in this sample may be carry-over from other donors' samples.

The table lists this clonotype with a count of one. The rearrangement uses TRBV24-1 and TRBJ1-2, with D hard to call. V lost 4 bases and J 4 bases, leaving 6 bases between the germline ends. CDR3 length: 12 amino acids. The germline gives CDR1 KGHDR, CDR2 SFDVKD. The CDR3 nucleotides are TGTGCCACCAGTGACTCAGCCTATGGCTACACCTTC. Protein: CATSDSAYGYTF.

This clonotype was seen ten or more times. The DNA of the CDR3 is TGTGCCAGCAGCTTATCAGCCAGGGTAAACTCGGACGAGCAGTACTTC. This translates into CASSLSARVNSDEQYF. This chain joins TRBV7-8 and TRBJ2-7; D is possibly TRBD1 (5 bases). This CDR3 has 16 amino acids. Germline lookup yields CDR1 SGHVS and CDR2 FQNEAQ. Deletions cut 2 bases from V and 5 bases from J, with 19 bases between.

This clonotype was seen at least ten times. The junction shows a germline mismatch at one end, possibly a read error. The V call is TRBV12-3 or TRBV12-4, the J call TRBJ1-1; D is unresolved. The CDR3 runs to 13 residues. Here the CDR3 reads CASSVASRTEAFF. The CDR3 nucleotides read TGTGCCAGCAGTGTAGCCTCCCGCACTGAAGCTTTCTTT.

In its sample, this clonotype was seen many times. The chain carries TRBV7-8 and TRBJ2-3; 7 nucleotides agree with TRBD2. The germline CDR1 and CDR2 sequences are SGHVS and FQNEAQ. Trimming took 3 bases from V and 1 from J; bases not matched to a gene: 7. This CDR3 has 16 amino acids. The CDR3 nucleotides are TGTGCCAGCAGCTTCGGAGGGACTATAGGCACAGATACGCAGTATTTT. It is translated as CASSFGGTIGTDTQYF.

In this sample, this clonotype turned up a few times. The gene calls are TRBV14 and TRBJ2-7; D ambiguous. Germline V gives CDR1 SGHDN, CDR2 FVKESK. The V end was cut by 0 bases, the J end by 3 bases, with 18 bases between. The CDR3 has 17 amino acids. This CDR3 reads CASSQDPVQVRHYEQYF. Written as DNA, the CDR3 is TGTGCCAGCAGCCAAGATCCCGTCCAAGTCCGACACTACGAGCAGTACTTC.

This chain connects TRBV5-1 to TRBJ1-2; unclear D gene. CDR3 size: 12 residues. Per germline, CDR1 SGHRS and CDR2 YFSETQ. Trimming left V 6 bases short and J 8 bases short, with 14 bases between. This CDR3 is CASTLPGSGYTF. The CDR3 nucleotides are TGCGCCAGCACCCTCCCGGGGTCCGGCTACACCTTC.

In its sample, this clonotype was seen many times. The V and J genes are TRBV7-9 and TRBJ2-1, with D perhaps matching TRBD1 or TRBD2 (5 bases each). This CDR3 has 13 amino acids. Germline assignment: CDR1 SEHNR and CDR2 FQNEAQ (reference sequence). V was clipped by 1 base and J by 9 bases, with 10 bases between them. CDR3 sequence: CASSLGGGGEQFF. The CDR3 coding sequence is TGTGCCAGCAGCTTAGGTGGTGGGGGTGAGCAGTTCTTC.

Many counts were recorded for this clonotype. The chain uses TRBV7-3 and TRBJ2-2; 11 bases are a match to TRBD2. CDR1 is SGHTA, CDR2 FQGTGA, per germline. The CDR3 contains 16 residues. Trimming at V came to 1 base and at J to 7 bases, leaving 5 bases not matched to a gene. CDR3 region: CASSLRLAGNFGELFF. DNA of the CDR3: TGTGCCAGCAGCTTAAGACTAGCGGGGAATTTCGGGGAGCTGTTTTTT.

This chain joins TRBV4-2 and TRBJ2-1; D is perhaps TRBD1 (7 bases). This CDR3 is 15 amino acids long. Trimming removed 1 base at V and 3 bases at J, with 10 bases between. CDR1 is LGHNA and CDR2 is YNFKEQ in the germline V gene. This CDR3 is CASSQAQGGYNEQFF. CDR3 coding DNA: TGTGCCAGCAGCCAAGCCCAGGGGGGCTACAATGAGCAGTTCTTC.

This clonotype was observed once. This likely comes from a read error, as the CDR3 has no conserved phenylalanine or tryptophan at its end. As DNA, the CDR3 is TGTGCCAGCAGCTTAGCGAAGGCGACCAATCAGCCCCAGCATTTG. The encoded protein is CASSLAKATNQPQHL. V and J are TRBV7-2 and TRBJ1-5; D remains unclear. Germline V CDR1 and CDR2: SGHTA, FQGNSA. Trimming cost V 0 bases and J 3 bases, with 9 bases left between them. This CDR3 has 15 residues.

The chain uses TRBV6-2 or TRBV6-3 and TRBJ1-5; 11 bases align to TRBD1. V lost 2 bases and J lost 5; bases outside the gene matches: 11. The germline CDR1 and CDR2 sequences are MNHEY and SVGEGT. The CDR3 has 18 residues. This CDR3 is CASSYRTGGDSVDQPQHF. CDR3 DNA: TGTGCCAGCAGTTACCGGACAGGGGGCGATTCAGTGGATCAGCCCCAGCATTTT.

Of note for this clonotype: Since a much larger clone is just one base distant, this may be a read error. This is likely a read error, given that the CDR3 carries no conserved phenylalanine or tryptophan at its end. The chain joins TRBV2 to TRBJ1-1, with TRBD1 matching 11 bases. Germline trimming cut 5 bases from V and 4 bases from J; bases unmatched to any gene: 3. This CDR3 contains 14 residues. Germline values: CDR1 SNHLY, CDR2 FYNNEI. The CDR3 nucleotides are TGTGCCAGCAGTTATGGGACAGGGGGCACTGAAGCTTTCTCT. Its translation: CASSYGTGGTEAFS.

For this clonotype: This is likely a read error, given that the CDR3 carries no conserved phenylalanine or tryptophan at its end. The chain combines TRBV7-8 with TRBJ1-5, with D possibly being TRBD1 (5 bases). The CDR3 spans 13 residues. Trimming stripped 5 bases from V and 6 bases from J, with 11 bases between. The germline CDR1 and CDR2 sequences are SGHVS and FQNEAQ. CDR3 residues: CASSAREAQPQHL. The CDR3, as DNA: TGTGCCAGCAGCGCCAGGGAGGCTCAGCCCCAGCATTTG.

The chain carries TRBV5-1 and TRBJ1-1, with 7 bases fitting TRBD1. The CDR3 consists of 17 residues. V was clipped by 0 bases and J by 1 base; unmatched bases: 9. CDR1 SGHRS and CDR2 YFSETQ come from the germline V gene. The CDR3 spells CASSLGGGGEGNTEAFF. The CDR3 region has the DNA TGCGCCAGCAGCTTGGGTGGAGGGGGCGAGGGGAACACTGAAGCTTTCTTT.

This clonotype was seen many times. The rearrangement joins TRBV12-3 or TRBV12-4 to TRBJ1-1; D ambiguous. Trimming removed 3 bases at V and 0 bases at J, with 5 bases between. This CDR3 comprises 13 residues. This chain's CDR3 is CASSFSLNTEAFF. The CDR3 DNA is TGTGCCAGCAGTTTTAGCCTGAACACTGAAGCTTTCTTT.

This chain joins TRBV19 and TRBJ1-5; TRBD1 matches 8 bases. The germline gives CDR1 LNHDA, CDR2 SQIVND (reference sequence). With 1 base clipped from V and 4 bases from J, the junction kept 3 bases outside the gene matches. The CDR3 has 15 residues. CDR3 coding DNA: TGTGCCAGTAGTATAGGACAGGGGAGAAATCAGCCCCAGCATTTT. Its protein product is CASSIGQGRNQPQHF.

This clonotype was recorded many times. V and J are TRBV7-2 and TRBJ2-3; TRBD2 might be the D (6 bases). Germline V CDR1 and CDR2: SGHTA, FQGNSA. Deletions cut 1 base from V and 5 bases from J, with 16 bases between. There are 16 residues in the CDR3. CDR3 residues: CASSLGGWGEEDTQYF. The CDR3 bases are TGTGCCAGCAGCTTAGGGGGCTGGGGGGAAGAAGATACGCAGTATTTT.

J is TRBJ2-7 and V is TRBV6-6; 7 bases line up with TRBD1. Germline V lookup: CDR1 MNHNY, CDR2 SVGAGI (reference sequence). The CDR3 has 14 residues. V was clipped by 2 bases and J by 5 bases; unmatched bases: 6. The CDR3 sequence: CASSYRQGDNEQYF. DNA for the CDR3: TGTGCCAGCAGTTACCGGCAGGGGGACAACGAGCAGTACTTC.

The CDR3 DNA reads TGCGCCAGCAGCCAAGATTGGGTGAAGGCGGGGGGGCGGGAGGATACGCAGTATTTT. It translates to CASSQDWVKAGGREDTQYF. This chain links TRBV4-1 with TRBJ2-3, with TRBD2 matching over 9 bases. Trimming cost V 0 bases and J 6 bases; bases outside gene matches: 16. The CDR3 totals 19 residues. The germline CDR1 and CDR2 sequences are MGHRA and YSYEKL.

This clonotype was seen repeatedly, ten times or more. CDR3 amino acids: CASSPSGAYGYTF. The CDR3 DNA is TGTGCCAGTAGCCCCTCCGGGGCCTATGGCTACACCTTC. The chain has TRBV19 and TRBJ1-2; TRBD1 is a possible D gene (5 bases). Per the germline V gene, CDR1 is LNHDA and CDR2 is SQIVND (reference sequence). The length of the CDR3 is 13 residues. The V and J ends lost 6 bases and 4 bases respectively, with 12 bases between them. Drawing the rest from reference TRBV19 and TRBJ1-2, the complete variable domain is DGGITQSPKYLFRKEGQNVTLSCEQNLNHDAMYWYRQDPGQGLRLIYYSQIVNDFQKGDIAEGYSVSREKKESFPLTVTSAQKNPTAFYLCASSPSGAYGYTFGSGTRLTVV.

Only a few counts were recorded for this clonotype. V gene TRBV5-1 combines with J gene TRBJ2-3; no firm D call. This CDR3 spans 13 amino acids. V lost 0 bases to trimming and J lost 2 bases, with 4 bases between them. The V gene's germline CDR1 is SGHRS and CDR2 YFSETQ. The chain's CDR3 is CASSLEDTDTQYF. In DNA, the CDR3 is TGCGCCAGCAGCTTGGAAGACACAGATACGCAGTATTTT.

This clonotype has just a few counts. CDR3 in amino acids: CASSTAGSSGGYEQYF. In DNA form, the CDR3 reads TGTGCCAGTAGTACCGCGGGCTCTAGCGGGGGCTACGAGCAGTACTTC. The rearrangement joins TRBV19 to TRBJ2-7, with TRBD2 identical over 10 bases. Germline loops: CDR1 LNHDA, CDR2 SQIVND (reference sequence). V shed 4 bases, J shed 3 bases, and the junction held 9 bases outside the gene matches. CDR3 length: 16 amino acids.